Listed below are T cell receptor beta chains from one sample, sequenced in a study of T cells in Graves' hyperthyroidism and ophthalmopathy. Each CDR3 protein gets one entry after TCRdb re-called the multiplex PCR reads with MiXCR. Altogether approximately 610,000 distinct CDR3 sequences are present, under 15% being singletons, with the ten largest covering around 4.5%. Specimen: blood. The receptors stem from a woman in her 40s with Graves' ophthalmopathy. CDR3s include the opening cysteine and the closing phenylalanine or tryptophan. A D gene is named only where the DNA matches it firmly. Some rows mark clone size as missing; the rest say once, few, many or name a class of expanded clone.

V	size	J	D	CDR3	DNA
TRBV7-2	many	TRBJ2-7	-	CASSLTLHEQYF	TGTGCCAGCAGCTTAACGTTACACGAGCAGTACTTC
TRBV6-2/TRBV6-3	many	TRBJ1-5	TRBD1	CASSYRGQSNQPQHF	TGTGCCAGCAGTTACAGGGGACAGAGCAATCAGCCCCAGCATTTT
TRBV20-1	many	TRBJ2-5	-	CSAPGQETQYF	TGCAGTGCCCCGGGGCAAGAGACCCAGTACTTC
TRBV20-1	few	TRBJ1-5	-	CSAPQGLEGSPQHF	TGCAGTGCTCCACAGGGCTTAGAGGGTTCGCCCCAGCATTTT
TRBV29-1	many	TRBJ1-1	TRBD1	CSARGQGASEAFF	TGCAGCGCCAGAGGACAGGGGGCAAGTGAAGCTTTCTTT
TRBV19	-	TRBJ1-5	-	CASSIMAGDQPQHF	TGTGCCAGTAGTATAATGGCGGGGGATCAGCCCCAGCATTTT
TRBV30	many	TRBJ2-2	-	CAWIRRINTGELFF	TGTGCCTGGATACGACGGATAAACACCGGGGAGCTGTTTTTT
TRBV18	-	TRBJ2-5	-	CASSPFVETQYF	TGTGCCAGCTCACCATTTGTCGAGACCCAGTACTTC
TRBV12-3/TRBV12-4	many	TRBJ1-1	-	CASSLDLGSTEAFF	TGTGCCAGCAGTTTAGATCTGGGGTCCACTGAAGCTTTCTTT
TRBV27	few	TRBJ1-6	-	CASSYFDGSYNSPLHF	TGTGCCAGCAGCTACTTCGACGGGAGCTATAATTCACCCCTCCACTTT
TRBV19	many	TRBJ2-7	TRBD2	CASSRGRNYEQYF	TGTGCCAGTAGTCGCGGGAGGAATTACGAGCAGTACTTC
TRBV6-5	many	TRBJ2-5	TRBD2	CASSFFGTSGIRGETQYF	TGTGCCAGCAGCTTTTTCGGGACTAGCGGAATTCGAGGGGAGACCCAGTACTTC
TRBV7-3	many	TRBJ2-5	-	CASSLDLRGTQYF	TGTGCCAGCAGCTTAGACCTAAGGGGGACCCAGTACTTC
TRBV7-8	-	TRBJ2-5	TRBD2	CASSSRTSAQETQYF	TGTGCCAGCAGCTCCCGGACTAGCGCGCAAGAGACCCAGTACTTC
TRBV7-2	many	TRBJ1-5	-	CASSLDHNQPQHF	TGTGCCAGCAGCTTAGACCACAATCAGCCCCAGCATTTT
TRBV11-2	many	TRBJ2-2	TRBD2	CASSQGLAGLTGELFF	TGTGCCAGCAGCCAAGGACTAGCGGGACTCACCGGGGAGCTGTTTTTT
TRBV12-3/TRBV12-4	many	TRBJ1-6	TRBD1	CASRQGTNSPLHF	TGTGCCAGCAGACAGGGGACGAATTCACCCCTCCACTTT
TRBV6-1	-	TRBJ2-7	TRBD1	CASSQRPWDRGLNEQYF	TGTGCCAGCAGCCAACGCCCCTGGGACAGGGGCCTCAACGAGCAGTACTTC
TRBV19	many	TRBJ2-7	-	CASSIYGGASYEQYF	TGTGCCAGTAGTATATACGGCGGTGCCTCCTACGAGCAGTACTTC
TRBV2	many	TRBJ1-5	-	CASSDGQFNQPQHF	TGTGCCAGCAGTGACGGACAGTTCAATCAGCCCCAGCATTTT
TRBV20-1	many	TRBJ1-1	TRBD1	CSAGWTGSGTEAFF	TGCAGTGCTGGATGGACAGGATCTGGCACTGAAGCTTTCTTT
TRBV6-5	many	TRBJ2-5	TRBD1	CASSYRSRGRETQYF	TGTGCCAGCAGTTACCGGAGCAGGGGGCGAGAGACCCAGTACTTC
TRBV9	many	TRBJ1-2	TRBD1	CASSEQGAGFFGYTF	TGTGCCAGCAGCGAACAGGGGGCCGGGTTTTTTGGCTACACCTTC
TRBV6-5	many	TRBJ2-5	-	CASSHKGTAETQYF	TGTGCCAGCAGCCACAAGGGGACTGCGGAGACCCAGTACTTC
TRBV25-1	many	TRBJ1-5	-	CASSEWGGPGVDSQPQHF	TGTGCCAGCAGTGAATGGGGGGGACCGGGGGTTGATAGTCAGCCCCAGCATTTT
TRBV2	many	TRBJ2-7	-	CASSRLNEQYF	TGTGCCAGCAGCCGACTGAACGAGCAGTACTTC
TRBV7-4	many	TRBJ2-5	TRBD1	CASSFHRGHQETQYF	TGTGCCAGCAGCTTTCACAGGGGACATCAAGAGACCCAGTACTTC